The present TCR beta chain was sequenced within a study of T cell changes during pregnancy in multiple sclerosis. Produced via immunoSEQ multiplex PCR; TCRdb's table is partial and in-frame only. The sample records more than 45,000 clones, roughly 92% being singletons. V was trimmed by 5 bases and J by 5 bases, leaving 9 bases between them. The CDR3 contains 13 residues. Germline CDR1 is MNHEY and CDR2 is SMNVEV (reference sequence). This clone was observed once. The sample here was CD4+ T cells from peripheral blood mononuclear cells, taken in the second trimester of pregnancy. The source of this sequence is a female donor in good health, enrolled as a control in a pregnancy study. The V call is TRBV27, the J call TRBJ2-2; D call uncertain. CDR3 sequence reads: CASSTILTGELFF. The CDR3 nucleotides are TGTGCCAGCAGTACTATCCTAACCGGGGAGCTGTTTTTT.